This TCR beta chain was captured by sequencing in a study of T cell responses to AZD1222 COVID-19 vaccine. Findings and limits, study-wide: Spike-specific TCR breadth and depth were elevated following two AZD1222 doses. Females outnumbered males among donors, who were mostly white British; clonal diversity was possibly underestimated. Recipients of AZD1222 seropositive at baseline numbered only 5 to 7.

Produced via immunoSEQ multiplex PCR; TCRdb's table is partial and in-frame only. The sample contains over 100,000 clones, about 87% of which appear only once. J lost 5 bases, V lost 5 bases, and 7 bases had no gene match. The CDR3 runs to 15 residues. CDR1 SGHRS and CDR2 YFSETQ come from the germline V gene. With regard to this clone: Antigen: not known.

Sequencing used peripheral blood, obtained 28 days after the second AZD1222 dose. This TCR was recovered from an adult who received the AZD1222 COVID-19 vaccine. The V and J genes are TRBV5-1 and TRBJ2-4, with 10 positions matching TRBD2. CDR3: CASRASGRGENIQYF. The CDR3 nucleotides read TGCGCCAGCAGGGCTAGCGGGAGAGGGGAAAACATTCAGTACTTC.